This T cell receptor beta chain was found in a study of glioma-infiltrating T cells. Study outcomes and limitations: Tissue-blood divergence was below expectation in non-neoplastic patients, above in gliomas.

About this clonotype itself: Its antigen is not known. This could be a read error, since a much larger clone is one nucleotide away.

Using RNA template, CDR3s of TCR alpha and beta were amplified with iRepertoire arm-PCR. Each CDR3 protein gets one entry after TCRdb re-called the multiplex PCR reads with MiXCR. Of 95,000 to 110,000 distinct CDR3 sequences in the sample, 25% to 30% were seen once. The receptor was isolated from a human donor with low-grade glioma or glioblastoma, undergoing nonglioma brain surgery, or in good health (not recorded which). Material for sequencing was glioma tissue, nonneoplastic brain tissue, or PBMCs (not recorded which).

This CDR3 is CSASQTKNTEASF. The DNA of the CDR3 is TGCAGTGCTAGTCAGACGAAGAACACTGAAGCTTCCTTT. The chain employs TRBV20-1 and TRBJ1-1; D not resolved. The CDR3 contains 13 residues. Germline CDR1 DFQATT, CDR2 SNEGSKA (reference sequence).